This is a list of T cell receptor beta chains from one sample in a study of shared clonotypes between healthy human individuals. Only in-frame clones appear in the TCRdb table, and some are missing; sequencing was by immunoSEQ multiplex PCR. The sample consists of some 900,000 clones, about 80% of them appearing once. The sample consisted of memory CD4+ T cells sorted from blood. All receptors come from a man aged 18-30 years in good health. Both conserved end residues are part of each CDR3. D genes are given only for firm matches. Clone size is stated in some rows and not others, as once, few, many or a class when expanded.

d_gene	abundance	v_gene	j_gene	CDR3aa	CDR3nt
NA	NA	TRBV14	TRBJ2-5	CASSPYIRADQETQYF	TGTGCCAGCAGCCCATATATCCGGGCAGACCAAGAGACCCAGTACTTC
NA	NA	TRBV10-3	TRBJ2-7	CAIRDEGEQYF	TGTGCCATCAGGGACGAGGGCGAGCAGTACTTC
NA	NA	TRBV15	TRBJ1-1	CATSRETRNTEAFF	TGTGCCACCAGCAGAGAAACCAGAAACACTGAAGCTTTCTTT
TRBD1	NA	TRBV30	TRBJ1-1	CACRQGYTEAFF	TGTGCCTGCCGACAGGGATACACTGAAGCTTTCTTT
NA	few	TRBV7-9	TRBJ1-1	CASSLAGLNTEAFF	TGTGCCAGCAGCTTAGCAGGCTTGAACACTGAAGCTTTCTTT
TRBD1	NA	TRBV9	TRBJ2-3	CASSRGHSDTQYF	TGTGCCAGCAGTAGGGGGCATTCAGATACGCAGTATTTT
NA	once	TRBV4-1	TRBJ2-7	CASSPTRGPYEQYF	TGCGCCAGCAGCCCTACTCGGGGGCCCTACGAGCAGTACTTC
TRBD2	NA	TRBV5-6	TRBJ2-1	CASSPIAGGYNEQFF	TGTGCCAGCAGCCCGATAGCGGGGGGGTACAATGAGCAGTTCTTC
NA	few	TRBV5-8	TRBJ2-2	CASSFRQFTGELFF	TGTGCCAGCAGCTTCAGACAATTCACCGGGGAGCTGTTTTTT
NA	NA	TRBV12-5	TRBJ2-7	CASGLGPNYEQYF	TGTGCTAGTGGTTTGGGACCGAACTACGAGCAGTACTTC
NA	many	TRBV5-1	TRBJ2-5	CASSMDGAQETQYF	TGCGCCAGCAGCATGGACGGAGCCCAAGAGACCCAGTACTTC
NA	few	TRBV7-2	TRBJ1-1	CASSLTLRTEAFF	TGTGCCAGCAGCTTGACTCTTCGCACTGAAGCTTTCTTT
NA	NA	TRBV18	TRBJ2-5	CASSPTSPMETQYF	TGTGCCAGCTCACCAACAAGCCCAATGGAGACCCAGTACTTC
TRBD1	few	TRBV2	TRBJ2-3	CASIMGQGAPTTDTQYF	TGTGCCAGCATTATGGGACAGGGAGCCCCTACCACAGATACGCAGTATTTT
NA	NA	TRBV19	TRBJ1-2	CASSIPSINYGYTF	TGTGCCAGTAGTATACCCAGTATAAACTATGGCTACACCTTC
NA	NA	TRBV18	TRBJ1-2	CASSPEMNLAQYGYTF	TGTGCCAGCTCACCAGAGATGAACCTCGCTCAATATGGCTACACCTTC
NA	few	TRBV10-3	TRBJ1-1	CAISESGGSTEAFF	TGTGCCATCAGTGAGTCGGGGGGAAGCACTGAAGCTTTCTTT
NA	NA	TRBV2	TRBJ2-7	CASRRAHYEQYF	TGTGCCAGCAGACGGGCCCACTACGAGCAGTACTTC
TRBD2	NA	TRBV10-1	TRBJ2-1	CASSESGTRVYNEQFF	TGCGCCAGCAGTGAGTCGGGGACTAGGGTGTACAATGAGCAGTTCTTC
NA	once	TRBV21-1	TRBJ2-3	CASSQEATVWVRDTDTQYF	TGTGCCAGCAGCCAAGAGGCGACAGTCTGGGTGAGGGACACAGATACGCAGTATTTT
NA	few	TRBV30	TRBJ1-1	CAWRVTENTEAFF	TGTGCCTGGAGAGTGACAGAGAACACTGAAGCTTTCTTT
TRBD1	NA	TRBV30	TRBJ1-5	CASGQGDNQPQHF	TGTGCCTCGGGACAGGGGGACAATCAGCCCCAGCATTTT
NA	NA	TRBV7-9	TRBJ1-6	CASTRQNSPLHF	TGTGCCAGCACCCGACAGAATTCACCCCTCCACTTT
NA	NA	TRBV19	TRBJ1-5	CASSMRGAGPNQPQHF	TGTGCCAGTAGTATGAGGGGGGCAGGCCCCAATCAGCCCCAGCATTTT
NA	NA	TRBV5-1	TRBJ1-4	CASSLGGSLHQTNEKLFF	TGCGCCAGCAGCTTGGGTGGCAGTCTCCACCAAACTAATGAAAAACTGTTTTTT
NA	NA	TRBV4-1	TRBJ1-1	CASSQEMNMNTEAFF	TGCGCCAGCAGCCAAGAAATGAACATGAACACTGAAGCTTTCTTT
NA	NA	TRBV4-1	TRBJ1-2	CASSQDSTGIYGYTF	TGCGCCAGCAGCCAAGATTCTACAGGGATCTATGGCTACACCTTC
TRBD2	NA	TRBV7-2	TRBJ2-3	CASSSRLAGPTDTQYF	TGTGCCAGCAGTTCTCGACTAGCGGGACCCACAGATACGCAGTATTTT
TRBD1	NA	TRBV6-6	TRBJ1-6	CASSYGTASPLHF	TGTGCCAGCAGTTACGGGACAGCTTCACCCCTCCACTTT
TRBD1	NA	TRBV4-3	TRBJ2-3	CASSQDWDRGTDTQYF	TGCGCCAGCAGCCAAGATTGGGACAGGGGCACAGATACGCAGTATTTT
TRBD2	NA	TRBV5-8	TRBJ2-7	CASSRSGTSGYEQYF	TGTGCCAGCAGCAGATCTGGGACTAGCGGCTACGAGCAGTACTTC
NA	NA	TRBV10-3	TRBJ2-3	CAISERSGGSSTDTQYF	TGTGCCATCAGTGAGAGATCGGGCGGTTCTAGCACAGATACGCAGTATTTT
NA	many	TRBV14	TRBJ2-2	CASSYRTGELFF	TGTGCCAGCAGCTACAGGACCGGGGAGCTGTTTTTT
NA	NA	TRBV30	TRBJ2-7	CAWMRQDRYEQYF	TGTGCCTGGATGAGGCAGGATCGGTACGAGCAGTACTTC
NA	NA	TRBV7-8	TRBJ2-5	CASSPRELQETQYF	TGTGCCAGCAGTCCTAGAGAACTCCAAGAGACCCAGTACTTC
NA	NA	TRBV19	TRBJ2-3	CASSTGPNTDTQYF	TGTGCCAGTAGTACGGGACCTAACACAGATACGCAGTATTTT
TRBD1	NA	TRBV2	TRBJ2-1	CASSKVGTGFNEQFF	TGTGCCAGCAGTAAAGTGGGGACAGGGTTCAATGAGCAGTTCTTC
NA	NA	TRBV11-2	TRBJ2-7	CASRHPGRGYEQYF	TGTGCCAGCAGACACCCAGGGCGAGGGTACGAGCAGTACTTC